These T cell receptor beta chains were read from a single sample in a study of shared clonotypes between healthy human individuals. Assay used: immunoSEQ multiplex PCR; TCRdb lists only in-frame clones, some missing. The sample yields 2 million to 3 million clones, over 85% seen once. The sequenced material came from naive CD4+ T cells from PBMCs. Receptor source: a man between 18 and 35 years old in good health. Some clones in this sample may be carry-over from other donors' samples. Both conserved end residues are part of each CDR3. The D gene is left open where the match is weak. The size of a clone is reported for some rows only, either as once, few or many, or as a class for expanded clones.

V gene: TRBV7-9
J gene: TRBJ1-5
clone size: NA
D gene: NA
CDR3 DNA: TGTGCCAGCAGCTCCCAGGGATCCCATCAGCCCCAGCATTTT
CDR3 protein: CASSSQGSHQPQHF

V gene: TRBV7-9
J gene: TRBJ1-5
clone size: NA
D gene: NA
CDR3 DNA: TGTGCCAGCAGCTTAGCGATCGGGGGGGCGATGAGTCAGCCCCAGCATTTT
CDR3 protein: CASSLAIGGAMSQPQHF

V gene: TRBV5-4
J gene: TRBJ2-7
clone size: NA
D gene: TRBD2
CDR3 DNA: TGTGCCAGCAGTTTTCCGGGGACTAGCGGGAGCTACGAGCAGTACTTC
CDR3 protein: CASSFPGTSGSYEQYF

V gene: TRBV6-1
J gene: TRBJ2-3
clone size: once
D gene: TRBD1
CDR3 DNA: TGTGCCAGCAGTGGTGGACAGGGTCTGACAGATACGCAGTATTTT
CDR3 protein: CASSGGQGLTDTQYF

V gene: TRBV7-9
J gene: TRBJ2-5
clone size: NA
D gene: NA
CDR3 DNA: TGTGCCAGCAGCTTAGCTCGGGCCCCACAAGAGACCCAGTACTTC
CDR3 protein: CASSLARAPQETQYF

V gene: TRBV7-8
J gene: TRBJ2-1
clone size: once
D gene: NA
CDR3 DNA: TGTGCCAGCAGGATACAGGGGGGGGGAATCGATGAGCAGTTCTTC
CDR3 protein: CASRIQGGGIDEQFF

V gene: TRBV7-9
J gene: TRBJ1-3
clone size: NA
D gene: NA
CDR3 DNA: TGTGCCAGCAGCTCGGACAGCTCTGGAAACACCATATATTTT
CDR3 protein: CASSSDSSGNTIYF

V gene: TRBV18
J gene: TRBJ1-3
clone size: NA
D gene: NA
CDR3 DNA: TGTGCCAGCTCACCACCGTCGGGCTCTGGAAACACCATATATTTT
CDR3 protein: CASSPPSGSGNTIYF

V gene: TRBV19
J gene: TRBJ1-2
clone size: NA
D gene: NA
CDR3 DNA: TGTGCCAGTAGTGAAGGACACCTCGAGGGCTACACCTTC
CDR3 protein: CASSEGHLEGYTF

V gene: TRBV5-1
J gene: TRBJ1-5
clone size: NA
D gene: NA
CDR3 DNA: TGCGCCAGCAGCTTGGGGGGGCCAGGCAATCAGCCCCAGCATTTT
CDR3 protein: CASSLGGPGNQPQHF

V gene: TRBV5-1
J gene: TRBJ1-4
clone size: NA
D gene: NA
CDR3 DNA: TGCGCCAGCAGCGCCTTCAGTGCAACTAATGAAAAACTGTTTTTT
CDR3 protein: CASSAFSATNEKLFF

V gene: TRBV9
J gene: TRBJ1-1
clone size: once
D gene: TRBD1
CDR3 DNA: TGTGCCAGCAGCGGAATATTGGGACAGGGGGATCTCACTGAAGCTTTCTTT
CDR3 protein: CASSGILGQGDLTEAFF

V gene: TRBV7-2
J gene: TRBJ2-1
clone size: NA
D gene: TRBD2
CDR3 DNA: TGTGCCAGCATCCTAGTGGGGGGGGAGCAGTTCTTC
CDR3 protein: CASILVGGEQFF

V gene: TRBV25-1
J gene: TRBJ1-2
clone size: NA
D gene: NA
CDR3 DNA: TGTGCCAGCAGTGGCCTCGGGGGCAACTATGGCTACACCTTC
CDR3 protein: CASSGLGGNYGYTF

V gene: TRBV5-4
J gene: TRBJ2-6
clone size: NA
D gene: NA
CDR3 DNA: TGTGCCATCACCTCTGGGGCCAACGTCCTGACTTTC
CDR3 protein: CAITSGANVLTF

V gene: TRBV6-5
J gene: TRBJ2-5
clone size: NA
D gene: TRBD2
CDR3 DNA: TGTGCCAGCAGCCCCACTAGCGATGAGACCCAGTACTTC
CDR3 protein: CASSPTSDETQYF

V gene: TRBV9
J gene: TRBJ2-1
clone size: NA
D gene: TRBD2
CDR3 DNA: TGTGCCAGCAGCGTTGCGGGAGGGAACCACGTGGATGAGCAGTTCTTC
CDR3 protein: CASSVAGGNHVDEQFF

V gene: TRBV7-2
J gene: TRBJ2-5
clone size: NA
D gene: NA
CDR3 DNA: TGTGCCAGCAGGCCGGATGCAGTTCGTGTGGAGACCCAGTACTTC
CDR3 protein: CASRPDAVRVETQYF

V gene: TRBV27
J gene: TRBJ2-3
clone size: NA
D gene: NA
CDR3 DNA: TGTGCCAGCAGTTTACGCAGGGCTAGCACAGATACGCAGTATTTT
CDR3 protein: CASSLRRASTDTQYF

V gene: TRBV7-3
J gene: TRBJ1-3
clone size: NA
D gene: NA
CDR3 DNA: TGTGCCAGCAGCTTGAACGCTGGAAACACCATATATTTT
CDR3 protein: CASSLNAGNTIYF

V gene: TRBV29-1
J gene: TRBJ1-1
clone size: once
D gene: NA
CDR3 DNA: TGCAGCGTCGCCTTACTCACCCCGAACACTGAAGCTTTCTTT
CDR3 protein: CSVALLTPNTEAFF

V gene: TRBV7-8
J gene: TRBJ1-4
clone size: NA
D gene: NA
CDR3 DNA: TGTGCCAGCAGCGCTCGGGACGGAGCTAATGAAAAACTGTTTTTT
CDR3 protein: CASSARDGANEKLFF

V gene: TRBV28
J gene: TRBJ1-4
clone size: NA
D gene: NA
CDR3 DNA: TGTGCCAGCACTCTCCTCGGGGGAGGAGGAAATGAAAAACTGTTTTTT
CDR3 protein: CASTLLGGGGNEKLFF

V gene: TRBV9
J gene: TRBJ2-2
clone size: NA
D gene: TRBD2
CDR3 DNA: TGTGCCAGCAGCGAGAGCGGGAGAAGGGCCGGGGAGCTGTTTTTT
CDR3 protein: CASSESGRRAGELFF

V gene: TRBV28
J gene: TRBJ2-6
clone size: once
D gene: NA
CDR3 DNA: TGTGCCAGCAGGAACCCGGGGGTTCTTGGGGCCAACGTCCTGACTTTC
CDR3 protein: CASRNPGVLGANVLTF

V gene: TRBV6-1
J gene: TRBJ2-7
clone size: NA
D gene: NA
CDR3 DNA: TGTGCCAGCAGCCAAGCACTGGGTTCCTACGAGCAGTACTTC
CDR3 protein: CASSQALGSYEQYF

V gene: TRBV19
J gene: TRBJ2-2
clone size: NA
D gene: NA
CDR3 DNA: TGTGCCAGTAGTCTCACCGGGGAGCTGTTTTTT
CDR3 protein: CASSLTGELFF

V gene: TRBV11-1
J gene: TRBJ2-5
clone size: NA
D gene: NA
CDR3 DNA: TGTGCCAGCAGTGGGGGACTTGTTGGGACCCAGTACTTC
CDR3 protein: CASSGGLVGTQYF

V gene: TRBV7-9
J gene: TRBJ2-3
clone size: NA
D gene: TRBD2
CDR3 DNA: TGTGCCAGCAGCTTAACTAGCGGGGGAGGTACAGATACGCAGTATTTT
CDR3 protein: CASSLTSGGGTDTQYF

V gene: TRBV7-3
J gene: TRBJ1-2
clone size: NA
D gene: NA
CDR3 DNA: TGTGCCAGCAGCCACGACACGTACTATGGCTACACCTTC
CDR3 protein: CASSHDTYYGYTF

V gene: TRBV28
J gene: TRBJ2-7
clone size: NA
D gene: TRBD1
CDR3 DNA: TGTGCCAGCAGCTTTCTGGGACAGGGGACCTACGAGCAGTACTTC
CDR3 protein: CASSFLGQGTYEQYF

V gene: TRBV27
J gene: TRBJ2-7
clone size: NA
D gene: TRBD1
CDR3 DNA: TGTGCCAGCAGTTTATGGTGGCAGGGGGCCTCCGGGCGCCACTACGAGCAGTACTTC
CDR3 protein: CASSLWWQGASGRHYEQYF

V gene: TRBV7-2
J gene: TRBJ1-3
clone size: NA
D gene: NA
CDR3 DNA: TGTGCCAGCAGCTTCACCGTCGATCGATGGGCCTCTGGAAACACCATATATTTT
CDR3 protein: CASSFTVDRWASGNTIYF

V gene: TRBV2
J gene: TRBJ1-4
clone size: NA
D gene: NA
CDR3 DNA: TGTGCCAGCAGTGGAGGAGTGGATTACGGGGAAAAACTGTTTTTT
CDR3 protein: CASSGGVDYGEKLFF

V gene: TRBV5-4
J gene: TRBJ1-1
clone size: NA
D gene: NA
CDR3 DNA: TGTGCCAGCAGCACCTACAGGGTCAACTCTGTGAACACTGAAGCTTTCTTT
CDR3 protein: CASSTYRVNSVNTEAFF

V gene: TRBV7-9
J gene: TRBJ2-5
clone size: NA
D gene: NA
CDR3 DNA: TGTGCCAGCAGCAACAAGGTTGGTCAAGAGACCCAGTACTTC
CDR3 protein: CASSNKVGQETQYF

V gene: TRBV5-1
J gene: TRBJ2-1
clone size: once
D gene: NA
CDR3 DNA: TGCGCCAGCAGCTTGTCTCCCGGGACCAAAGACAATGAGCAGTTCTTC
CDR3 protein: CASSLSPGTKDNEQFF

V gene: TRBV11-3
J gene: TRBJ2-7
clone size: NA
D gene: TRBD1
CDR3 DNA: TGTGCCAGCAGCTGGGGACAGGGTCGGTACGAGCAGTACTTC
CDR3 protein: CASSWGQGRYEQYF

V gene: TRBV6-6
J gene: TRBJ2-1
clone size: NA
D gene: NA
CDR3 DNA: TGTGCCAGCAGTTACCCGCTAGCGAAAGACAATGAGCAGTTCTTC
CDR3 protein: CASSYPLAKDNEQFF

V gene: TRBV28
J gene: TRBJ2-3
clone size: once
D gene: TRBD2
CDR3 DNA: TGTGCCAGCAGTCGTAGCGGGAGCCCTAGCACAGATACGCAGTATTTT
CDR3 protein: CASSRSGSPSTDTQYF

V gene: TRBV20-1
J gene: TRBJ1-2
clone size: NA
D gene: NA
CDR3 DNA: TGCAGTGCTAGGTACGGCGTTGGCTACACCTTC
CDR3 protein: CSARYGVGYTF

V gene: TRBV7-3
J gene: TRBJ1-1
clone size: NA
D gene: NA
CDR3 DNA: TGTGCCAGCAGCTTACTCCCCCCTCCTGGCACTGAAGCTTTCTTT
CDR3 protein: CASSLLPPPGTEAFF

V gene: TRBV7-8
J gene: TRBJ1-2
clone size: NA
D gene: TRBD1
CDR3 DNA: TGTGCCAGCAGCAGGACAGGGGACTATGGCTACACCTTC
CDR3 protein: CASSRTGDYGYTF

V gene: TRBV6-5
J gene: TRBJ1-2
clone size: NA
D gene: TRBD1
CDR3 DNA: TGTGCCAGCAATCCGGGACAGGGGAGGAAAGGCTACACCTTC
CDR3 protein: CASNPGQGRKGYTF

V gene: TRBV5-5
J gene: TRBJ1-2
clone size: once
D gene: NA
CDR3 DNA: TGTGCCAGCAGCTTGGCGTCAGAACACTATGGCTACACCTTC
CDR3 protein: CASSLASEHYGYTF

V gene: TRBV27
J gene: TRBJ2-2
clone size: once
D gene: TRBD1
CDR3 DNA: TGTGCCAGCAGTTTAAAGTGGACAGGGGGCACGCGAGGCACCGGGGAGCTGTTTTTT
CDR3 protein: CASSLKWTGGTRGTGELFF

V gene: TRBV28
J gene: TRBJ2-7
clone size: NA
D gene: NA
CDR3 DNA: TGTGCCACCCGGGGAGGAAGCTCCTACGAGCAGTACTTC
CDR3 protein: CATRGGSSYEQYF

V gene: TRBV28
J gene: TRBJ1-2
clone size: NA
D gene: TRBD1
CDR3 DNA: TGTGCCAGCAGTCCAGGGGGAAGAAACTATGGCTACACCTTC
CDR3 protein: CASSPGGRNYGYTF

V gene: TRBV2
J gene: TRBJ1-1
clone size: few
D gene: NA
CDR3 DNA: TGTGCCAGCAGTGGAGAGGTGGGCACTGAAGCTTTCTTT
CDR3 protein: CASSGEVGTEAFF

V gene: TRBV6-5
J gene: TRBJ1-6
clone size: once
D gene: TRBD1
CDR3 DNA: TGTGCCAGCAGCCGAATCAGGGGGATCTCACCCCTCCACTTT
CDR3 protein: CASSRIRGISPLHF

V gene: TRBV29-1
J gene: TRBJ2-3
clone size: NA
D gene: NA
CDR3 DNA: TGCAGCGTTGAAGATGGGACCCGCACAGATACGCAGTATTTT
CDR3 protein: CSVEDGTRTDTQYF

V gene: TRBV28
J gene: TRBJ1-2
clone size: NA
D gene: TRBD1
CDR3 DNA: TGTGCCAGCAGTCCCCCAGGGGGCGGAGTAGGCTACACCTTC
CDR3 protein: CASSPPGGGVGYTF

V gene: TRBV29-1
J gene: TRBJ2-4
clone size: NA
D gene: NA
CDR3 DNA: TGCAGCGTTGCGGACAGAGCCAAAAACATTCAGTACTTC
CDR3 protein: CSVADRAKNIQYF

V gene: TRBV11-1
J gene: TRBJ2-7
clone size: NA
D gene: TRBD1
CDR3 DNA: TGTGCCAGCAGCTCGGACAGGGGCTCGTGGGAGCAGTACTTC
CDR3 protein: CASSSDRGSWEQYF

V gene: TRBV2
J gene: TRBJ1-4
clone size: NA
D gene: TRBD1
CDR3 DNA: TGTGCCAGCAGTGCCGAGACAGGGGGGTATGAAAAACTGTTTTTT
CDR3 protein: CASSAETGGYEKLFF

V gene: TRBV29-1
J gene: TRBJ1-2
clone size: few
D gene: NA
CDR3 DNA: TGCAGCGTTGGTGAAGGAGACTATGGCTACACCTTC
CDR3 protein: CSVGEGDYGYTF

V gene: TRBV5-6
J gene: TRBJ2-3
clone size: once
D gene: NA
CDR3 DNA: TGTGCCAGCAGCCGGACAGCAAATACAGATACGCAGTATTTT
CDR3 protein: CASSRTANTDTQYF

V gene: TRBV18
J gene: TRBJ1-1
clone size: NA
D gene: TRBD1
CDR3 DNA: TGTGCCAGCTCACAGGGACAGGCGAACACTGAAGCTTTCTTT
CDR3 protein: CASSQGQANTEAFF

V gene: TRBV6-4
J gene: TRBJ1-1
clone size: NA
D gene: NA
CDR3 DNA: TGTGCCAGCAGTTCACGAGAAGGAACTGAAGCTTTCTTT
CDR3 protein: CASSSREGTEAFF